The sequence of this TCR beta chain was determined in a study of shared clonotypes between healthy human individuals. Study-wide context: CD8 memory received one plate per donor, CD8 naive two, CD4 memory three and CD4 naive three.

Profiled with immunoSEQ multiplex PCR; TCRdb holds only in-frame clones, not every one. The sample has about 2.1 million clones; 85% to 95% are singletons. As defined, naive CD8 cells were CD45RO-negative and positively selected for CCR7, with terminally differentiated effector memory CD45RA+ cells excluded. V lost 4 bases to trimming and J lost 3 bases, with 20 bases between them. Germline-derived CDR1 and CDR2 are SGHDT and YYEEEE. The CDR3 spans 17 residues. The V call is TRBV5-6, the J call TRBJ2-1; tentative D call: TRBD1 (5 bases). The sample comprised naive CD8+ T cells from PBMCs. This TCR derives from a man aged 18 to 30 in good health. Some clones in this sample may be carry-over from other donors' samples. DNA for the CDR3: TGTGCCAGCAGCGGAGTAAATCAGGGCGACGACTACAATGAGCAGTTCTTC. It translates to CASSGVNQGDDYNEQFF.